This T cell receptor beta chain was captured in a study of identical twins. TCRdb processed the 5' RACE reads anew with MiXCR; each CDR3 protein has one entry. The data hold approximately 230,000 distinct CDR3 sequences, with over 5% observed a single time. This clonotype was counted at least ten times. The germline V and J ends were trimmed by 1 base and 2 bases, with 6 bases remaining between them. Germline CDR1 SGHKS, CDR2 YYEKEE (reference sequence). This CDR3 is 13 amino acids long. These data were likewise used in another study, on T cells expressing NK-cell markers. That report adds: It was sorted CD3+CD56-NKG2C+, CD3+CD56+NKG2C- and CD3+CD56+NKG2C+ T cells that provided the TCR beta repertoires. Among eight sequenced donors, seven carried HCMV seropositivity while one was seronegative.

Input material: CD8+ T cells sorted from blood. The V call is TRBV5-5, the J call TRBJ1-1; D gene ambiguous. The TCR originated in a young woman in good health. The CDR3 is CASSLWGNTEAFF. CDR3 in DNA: TGTGCCAGCAGCTTGTGGGGAAACACTGAAGCTTTCTTT.